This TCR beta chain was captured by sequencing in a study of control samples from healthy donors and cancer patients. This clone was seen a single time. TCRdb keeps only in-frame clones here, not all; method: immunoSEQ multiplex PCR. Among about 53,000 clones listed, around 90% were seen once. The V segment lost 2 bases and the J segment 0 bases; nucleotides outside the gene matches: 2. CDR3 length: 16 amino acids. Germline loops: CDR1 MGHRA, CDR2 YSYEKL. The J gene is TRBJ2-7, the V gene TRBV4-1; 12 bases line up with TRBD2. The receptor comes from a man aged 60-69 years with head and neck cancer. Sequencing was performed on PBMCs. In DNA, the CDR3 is TGCGCCAGCAGCCAATCACTAGCGGGGGGCTCCTACGAGCAGTACTTC. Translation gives CASSQSLAGGSYEQYF.